Below are 7 T cell receptor beta chains sequenced from a single sample in a study of cytomegalovirus exposure and HLA in healthy donors. This PCR relied on a set of 60 Vbeta primers and 13 Jbeta primers. Some clones are missing from TCRdb's copy, which holds only in-frame ones; the method was immunoSEQ multiplex PCR. The sample gives about 180,000 clones, about three quarters of which show up once; around 1.5% is in the top ten. Source material: PBMCs. The receptors stem from a man aged 18 to 35 in good health and CMV-seronegative.

This clone appeared many times. The V and J genes are TRBV28 and TRBJ1-4; D might be TRBD1 (6 bases). Germline V gene data show CDR1 as MDHEN and CDR2 as SYDVKM. Between the trimmed V and J ends, which lost 2 bases and 2 bases, there was a span of 9 bases. The CDR3 has 15 residues. CDR3 in amino acids: CASSLGGATNEKLFF. DNA for the CDR3: TGTGCCAGCAGTTTAGGGGGGGCGACTAATGAAAAACTGTTTTTT.

The rearrangement joins TRBV19 to TRBJ1-2; tentative D call: TRBD1 (5 bases). Germline CDR1 and CDR2: LNHDA and SQIVND (reference sequence). This CDR3 has 15 residues. Deletions cut 6 bases from V and 4 bases from J, with 18 bases between. The CDR3 DNA is TGTGCCAGTAGGGCACTAGCAGGGAGCGCCTATGGCTACACCTTC. This gives the protein CASRALAGSAYGYTF. The complete variable domain, with remaining parts taken from reference TRBV19 and TRBJ1-2, reads DGGITQSPKYLFRKEGQNVTLSCEQNLNHDAMYWYRQDPGQGLRLIYYSQIVNDFQKGDIAEGYSVSREKKESFPLTVTSAQKNPTAFYLCASRALAGSAYGYTFGSGTRLTVV.

The chain is built from TRBV15 and TRBJ1-1, with TRBD1 matching 12 bases. The CDR3 is 15 amino acids. The germline gives CDR1 LNHNV, CDR2 YYDKDF (reference sequence). After removal of 8 bases from V and 7 bases from J, the junction contained 11 bases not matched to a gene. The CDR3 is CATSAGTGGLGEAFF. CDR3 coding DNA: TGTGCCACCTCCGCGGGGACAGGGGGCTTGGGTGAAGCTTTCTTT.

This clone was observed a handful of times. The chain joins TRBV29-1 to TRBJ2-7, with D perhaps TRBD1 (6 bases). The germline CDR1 and CDR2 sequences are SQVTM and ANQGSEA. V lost 4 bases to trimming and J lost 6 bases, with 13 bases between them. The CDR3 length is 12 residues. CDR3 nucleotide sequence: TGCAGCGTTGTAGTAGGGGGTGGCGAGCAGTACTTC. Translation: CSVVVGGGEQYF.

As DNA, the CDR3 is TGTGCCAGCAGCTCGGGGAGCACAAGCACAGATACGCAGTATTTT. Translated, it gives CASSSGSTSTDTQYF. The J gene is TRBJ2-3, the V gene TRBV7-3; D is perhaps TRBD2 (5 bases). Germline values: CDR1 SGHTA, CDR2 FQGTGA. This CDR3 is built from 15 residues. V was trimmed by 4 bases and J by 0 bases, leaving 11 bases between them.

V is TRBV28 and J is TRBJ1-1; 9 nucleotides match TRBD1. With V trimmed by 6 bases and J by 5 bases, 16 bases remained unmatched. Germline CDR1 reads MDHEN; CDR2 reads SYDVKM. This CDR3 is built from 17 residues. The CDR3 loop reads CASRQLQDRGRGTEAFF. The CDR3 bases are TGTGCCAGCAGACAACTACAGGACAGGGGTAGGGGGACTGAAGCTTTCTTT.

The chain is built from TRBV18 and TRBJ2-2; 7 nucleotides agree with TRBD2. From germline, CDR1 is KGHSH and CDR2 LQKENI. The V gene end was trimmed by 1 base and the J gene end by 2 bases; junction bases not matched to a gene: 7. The CDR3 is 17 amino acids. CDR3 sequence reads: CASSPRNSGTNTGELFF. CDR3 DNA sequence: TGTGCCAGCTCACCACGGAACAGCGGGACTAACACCGGGGAGCTGTTTTTT.